The sequence of this T cell receptor beta chain was determined in a study of blood T cell repertoires in COVID-19. Study information: From T cells, B-cell-depleted T cells, or PBMCs came the material, which was cDNA or gDNA.

The assay was immunoSEQ multiplex PCR, and TCRdb's table has in-frame clones only and misses some. The sample shows 140,000 to 150,000 clones, approximately 91% of them seen only once. The CDR3 contains 14 residues. Germline V gene lookup returns CDR1 MNHEY and CDR2 SVGAGI. V lost 5 bases and J 3 bases, leaving 14 bases between the germline ends. This chain joins TRBV6-5 and TRBJ2-7; TRBD2 is a possible D gene (5 bases). Sequencing was done on a sample of peripheral blood. The clonotype originates from a human donor in a cohort sampled during active COVID-19. In DNA form, the CDR3 reads TGTGCCAGCAGTCCGAAGCGGAGCCGCTACGAGCAGTACTTC. This codes for CASSPKRSRYEQYF.